The present entry profiles one T cell receptor beta chain with its context. As yet, its antigen is unknown. These data come from a study of cytomegalovirus exposure and HLA in healthy donors. General study findings and limits: The sole available immune exposure information was CMV serostatus. Confirmation in vitro established that three CMV-associated chains were specific for CMV antigens. An assumption of roughly uniform sequencing depth across donors underlay the presence/absence analyses.

Amplification used 60 Vbeta primers and 13 Jbeta primers. Original analysis: An analysis performed later counted around 80 million unique TCR beta chains (roughly 11 million of them shared). The repertoire was sequenced with immunoSEQ multiplex PCR; TCRdb's copy has only in-frame clones and lacks some. D and trimming were read from the DNA, whereas the V and J calls and clone size are those reported in that table. The sample consists of 150,000 to 200,000 clones, approximately 78% of them appearing once. The V gene lost 6 bases and the J gene lost 0 bases, with 12 bases spanning the gap. This CDR3 is built from 15 residues. Germline lookup yields CDR1 LNHDA and CDR2 SQIVND (reference sequence).

The sequencing sample was made of PBMCs. V usage is TRBV19 and J usage is TRBJ1-5, with D tentatively TRBD1 (6 bases). The receptor comes from a male donor in good health and CMV-seronegative. As DNA, the CDR3 is TGTGCCAGTAGCCCTGGACAGTATAGCAATCAGCCCCAGCATTTT. Protein product: CASSPGQYSNQPQHF.